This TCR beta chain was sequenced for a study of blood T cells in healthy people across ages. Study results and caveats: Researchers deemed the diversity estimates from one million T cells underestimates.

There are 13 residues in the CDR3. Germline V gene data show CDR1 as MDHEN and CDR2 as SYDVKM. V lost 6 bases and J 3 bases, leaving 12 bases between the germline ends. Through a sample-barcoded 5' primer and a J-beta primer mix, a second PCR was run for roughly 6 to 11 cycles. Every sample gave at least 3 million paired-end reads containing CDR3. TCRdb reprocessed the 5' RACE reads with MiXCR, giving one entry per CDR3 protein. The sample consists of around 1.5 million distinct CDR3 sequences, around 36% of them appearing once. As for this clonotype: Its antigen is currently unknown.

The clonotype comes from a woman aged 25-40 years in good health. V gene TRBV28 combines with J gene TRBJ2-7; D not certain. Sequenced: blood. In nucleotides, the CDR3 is TGTGCCAGCAGCCCCCGCCCCCTCTACGAGCAGTACTTC. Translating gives CASSPRPLYEQYF.